This T cell receptor (beta chain) is from a study of lymphopenia after photon versus proton radiotherapy (dated by TCRdb to the late 2010s). The study in broad terms: In patients with gastrointestinal tumors who developed high-grade lymphopenia, the study compared the immunological effects of photon radiation therapy with those of proton radiation therapy. The goal of the study was to characterize the differences between the two radiation modalities in how they affect the immune system. The cohort comprised roughly 20 patients with gastrointestinal tumors who received either photon or proton therapy and then developed lymphopenia. Findings and caveats that apply to the study as a whole: The authors looked at the survival association only in patients who died, and they framed better survival with proton therapy as a possibility rather than a demonstrated result. During treatment, patients who received proton therapy stayed relatively stable, whereas patients who received photon therapy lost naive T cells and TCR diversity and gained effector/memory populations. Across the cohort, among patients who died, a greater drop in TCR diversity after the nadir was inversely correlated with overall survival time. After the lymphocyte count nadir, photon-treated repertoires showed oligoclonal expansion, especially of CD8+ Temra cells, which drove the drop in diversity.

CDR1 and CDR2, per the germline V gene, are MGHRA and YSYEKL. V is pruned by 0 bases and J by 6 bases, leaving 16 bases of the junction without a gene match. Reading from cysteine to phenylalanine, the CDR3 counts 18 amino acids. The kept DNA is CDR3 alone, 54 bases in frame from the first base. Comments on this clone: No cognate antigen has been identified for it. Qualities for individual bases were not recorded, and no much larger clone is one base off.

Library construction relied on the immunoSEQ multiplex PCR assay. T cell repertoires were profiled by deep sequencing of rearranged TCR beta loci, alongside multiparametric flow cytometry. This is the immuneACCESS table as TCRdb keeps it, with only in-frame sequences that have V and J called. A part of the clones is gone; compared with another copy, unresolved V genes explain less than half, and the rest is unexplained. The sample has approximately 170,000 clones on record, approximately 86% of them singletons. The ten most abundant clones make up 4% to 5% of the sample. The V and J segments used are TRBV4-1 and TRBJ1-1, with 7 junctional bases fitting TRBD1. The specimen was peripheral blood, collected from a patient treated with photon-based radiotherapy. The receptor's source is a man in his fifties or sixties with gastric cancer. The DNA sequence reads TGCGCCAGCAGCCAAGAAATCGCCAAGTCCGGGACAGTCTCTGAAGCTTTCTTT. The resulting protein is CASSQEIAKSGTVSEAFF.